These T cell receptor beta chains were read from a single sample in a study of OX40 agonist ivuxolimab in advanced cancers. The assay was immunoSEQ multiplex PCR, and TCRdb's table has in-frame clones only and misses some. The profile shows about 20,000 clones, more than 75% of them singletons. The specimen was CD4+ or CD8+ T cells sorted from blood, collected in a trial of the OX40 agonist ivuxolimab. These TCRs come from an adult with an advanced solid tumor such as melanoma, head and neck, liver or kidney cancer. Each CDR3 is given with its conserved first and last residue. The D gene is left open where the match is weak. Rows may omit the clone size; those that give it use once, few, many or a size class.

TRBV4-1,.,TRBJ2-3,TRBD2,TGCGCCAGCGGTGGACTAGCAACGTCGGGCACAGATACGCAGTATTTT,CASGGLATSGTDTQYF
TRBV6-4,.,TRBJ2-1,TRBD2,TGTGCCAGCAGTCCTGCGGGACTAGCGGGGGAGATCGGGGTTCGTGAGCAGTTCTTC,CASSPAGLAGEIGVREQFF
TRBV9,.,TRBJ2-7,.,TGTGCCAGCAGCCTCGGACCGCGCTCCTACGAGCAGTACTTC,CASSLGPRSYEQYF
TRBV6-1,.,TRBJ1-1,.,TGTGCCAGCAGGAAAACACAGGGAGGCCCTGAAGCTTTCTTT,CASRKTQGGPEAFF
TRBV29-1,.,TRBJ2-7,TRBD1,TGCAGCGGCGGGACAGGGACGGGCGAGCAGTACTTC,CSGGTGTGEQYF
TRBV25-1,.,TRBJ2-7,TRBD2,TGTGCCAGCAGTGAGAGGGCTAGCGGGAGGCTCCGGGACTACGAGCAGTACTTC,CASSERASGRLRDYEQYF
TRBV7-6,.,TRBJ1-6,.,TGTGCCAGCAGCTTAGAACAACGACATAATTCACCCCTCCACTTT,CASSLEQRHNSPLHF
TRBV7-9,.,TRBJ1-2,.,TGTGCCAGCAGCGTCCTACAGGGACGCTATGGCTACACCTTC,CASSVLQGRYGYTF
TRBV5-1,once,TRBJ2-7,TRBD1,TGCGCCAGCACCTCCGGGACAGGGGACTACGAGCAGTACTTC,CASTSGTGDYEQYF
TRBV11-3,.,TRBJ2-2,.,TGTGCCAGCAGCTTAGATTTTGCCGGGGAGCTGTTTTTT,CASSLDFAGELFF
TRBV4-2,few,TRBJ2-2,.,TGTGCCAGCAGCCAAGATGATCCCCGGCAGATGTCCACCGGGGAGCTGTTTTTT,CASSQDDPRQMSTGELFF
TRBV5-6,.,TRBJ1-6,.,TGTGCCAGCAGCTTGGCAGGGTCTGGGTCACCCCTCCACTTT,CASSLAGSGSPLHF